The next 13 T cell receptor beta chains were all read from a single sample in a study of cytomegalovirus exposure and HLA in healthy donors. The method was immunoSEQ multiplex PCR; TCRdb's version includes in-frame clones alone and lacks a portion of them. The sample shows some 90,000 clones, about 90% of them seen only once. Sequencing was performed on PBMCs. Receptors were obtained from a man between 18 and 35 years old in good health and CMV-seropositive.

The chain carries TRBV5-1 and TRBJ2-5; D is perhaps TRBD1 (8 bases). CDR3 length: 16 residues. CDR1 is SGHRS, CDR2 YFSETQ, per germline. Trimming pared 5 bases from V and 4 bases from J, leaving 21 bases between. DNA of the CDR3: TGCGCCAGCAGTACCCAGGGGGCGCGGGAGAGAGAGACCCAGTACTTC. The encoded protein is CASSTQGARERETQYF.

The rearrangement links TRBV4-3 to TRBJ2-7; the D gene is possibly TRBD1 (5 bases). CDR1 LGHNA and CDR2 YSLEER come from the germline V gene. The CDR3 sequence is 16 residues long. The V end lost 0 bases, the J end lost 1 base, and 13 bases lay between the germline ends. The CDR3 protein is CASSQDYQGISYEQYF. Written as DNA, the CDR3 is TGCGCCAGCAGCCAAGATTACCAGGGAATTTCCTACGAGCAGTACTTC.

The chain carries TRBV28 and TRBJ1-1; tentatively, D is TRBD1 (5 bases). The CDR3 extends over 15 amino acids. The V gene's germline CDR1 is MDHEN and CDR2 SYDVKM. The V and J ends lost 2 bases and 1 base respectively, with 11 bases between them. The CDR3 DNA sequence: TGTGCCAGCAGTTTAAAAGAGACAGAGAACACTGAAGCTTTCTTT. Amino acids: CASSLKETENTEAFF.

The chain joins TRBV14 to TRBJ2-3, with 8 bases fitting TRBD1. From germline, CDR1 is SGHDN and CDR2 FVKESK. J lost 7 bases, V lost 4 bases, and 10 bases had no gene match. The CDR3 has 15 residues. CDR3 sequence reads: CASSPGQGGVYTQYF. CDR3 nucleotides: TGTGCCAGCAGCCCAGGACAGGGTGGTGTGTATACGCAGTATTTT.

The table lists this clone with a count of one. The CDR3 reads CASGQTAYGYTF. For the CDR3, the DNA is TGTGCCAGCGGACAGACAGCCTATGGCTACACCTTC. The V and J genes are TRBV6-6 and TRBJ1-2; D might be TRBD1 (6 bases). The germline CDR1 and CDR2 sequences are MNHNY and SVGAGI (reference sequence). Trimming stripped 8 bases from V and 4 bases from J, with 11 bases between. This CDR3 is 12 amino acids long.

This chain connects TRBV28 to TRBJ2-2, with TRBD1 identical over 8 bases. Germline values: CDR1 MDHEN, CDR2 SYDVKM. The CDR3 spans 15 residues. V was pared by 6 bases and J by 1 base, with 4 bases of the junction left unmatched. The CDR3 DNA reads as TGTGCCAGCAGCCCCAGGGGGCTGAACACCGGGGAGCTGTTTTTT. This sequence encodes CASSPRGLNTGELFF.

The chain carries TRBV27 and TRBJ1-2; 9 bases are a match to TRBD1. Unmatched junction bases numbered 5, after V lost 6 bases and J lost 0 bases. The CDR3 spans 15 residues. The germline V gene encodes CDR1 MNHEY and CDR2 SMNVEV (reference sequence). DNA of the CDR3: TGTGCCAGCAGAGGCGACAGGGGGGCTAACTATGGCTACACCTTC. This codes for CASRGDRGANYGYTF.

CDR3 amino acids: CASSLERGVYNEQFF. CDR3 DNA: TGTGCCAGCAGCTTAGAACGGGGGGTCTACAATGAGCAGTTCTTC. This chain links TRBV13 with TRBJ2-1; TRBD2 matches 7 bases. The CDR3 loop spans 15 amino acids. J gave up 3 bases and V 1 base, and 3 bases lay outside the gene matches. Germline V lookup: CDR1 PRHDT, CDR2 FYEKMQ (reference sequence). Variable domain in full (rest from reference TRBV13 and TRBJ2-1): AAGVIQSPRHLIKEKRETATLKCYPIPRHDTVYWYQQGPGQDPQFLISFYEKMQSDKGSIPDRFSAQQFSDYHSELNMSSLELGDSALYFCASSLERGVYNEQFFGPGTRLTVL.

The chain links TRBV7-2 to TRBJ2-5; 7 bases are shared with TRBD1. V was pared by 2 bases and J by 0 bases, with 6 bases of the junction left unmatched. The CDR3 runs 16 residues. Germline loops: CDR1 SGHTA, CDR2 FQGNSA. The CDR3 here is CASSLTGTANQETQYF. The CDR3 DNA reads TGTGCCAGCAGCTTAACCGGGACAGCGAACCAAGAGACCCAGTACTTC.

The genes are TRBV7-2 and TRBJ2-1; 14 bases map to TRBD2. The CDR3 totals 18 residues. V trimming: 5 bases; J trimming: 9 bases; junction bases outside the gene matches: 15. The V gene's germline CDR1 is SGHTA and CDR2 FQGNSA. The CDR3 region is CASSPRLAGGPRSAEQFF. DNA for the CDR3: TGTGCCAGCAGCCCGAGACTAGCGGGAGGGCCCAGATCTGCTGAGCAGTTCTTC. The variable domain in full, with the rest retrieved from reference TRBV7-2 and TRBJ2-1, is GAGVSQSPSNKVTEKGKDVELRCDPISGHTALYWYRQSLGQGLEFLIYFQGNSAPDKSGLPSDRFSAERTGGSVSTLTIQRTQQEDSAVYLCASSPRLAGGPRSAEQFFGPGTRLTVL.

The chain employs TRBV5-3 and TRBJ1-5; 10 bases fit TRBD1. TRBV5-3 qualifies as an ORF whose function is uncertain. Trimming at V came to 5 bases and at J to 7 bases, leaving 9 bases not matched to a gene. This CDR3 is built from 15 residues. The CDR3 nucleotides are TGTGCCAGAAGTTACCGCCGGGACAGGGGACAGCCCCAGCATTTT. Its translation is CARSYRRDRGQPQHF.

The chain recombines TRBV4-3 with TRBJ2-7, with D unresolved. The germline V gene has CDR1 LGHNA and CDR2 YSLEER. Trimming cost V 1 base and J 3 bases, with 10 bases left between them. The CDR3 length is 14 residues. Written as DNA, the CDR3 is TGCGCCAGCAGCCAAGTCGTCGGAGACTACGAGCAGTACTTC. Translating gives CASSQVVGDYEQYF.

DNA of the CDR3: TGTGCCAGCAGTCAACTAGCGGGAGGGGGGGAGACCCAGTACTTC. This sequence encodes CASSQLAGGGETQYF. The chain combines TRBV6-6 with TRBJ2-5; TRBD2 matches 13 bases. The CDR3 contains 15 residues. Looked up from germline, CDR1 is MNHNY and CDR2 is SVGAGI (reference sequence). J lost 5 bases, V lost 5 bases, and 5 bases had no gene match.